A single sample gave rise to the 29 T cell receptor beta chains below, sequenced in a study of blood T cell repertoires in COVID-19. Using immunoSEQ multiplex PCR, the repertoire was profiled, and TCRdb retains in-frame clones only, with some absent. The table lists 200,000 to 250,000 clones, nearly 90% of them singletons. The specimen sequenced was PBMCs or T cells enriched from blood (not recorded which). The origin of the receptors is a man aged 30 to 39 who had recovered from COVID-19.

The chain carries TRBV6-1 and TRBJ1-2; no firm D call. Trimming left V 1 base short and J 0 bases short, with 15 bases between. The CDR3 runs 17 residues. Germline values: CDR1 MNHNS, CDR2 SASEGT. As DNA, the CDR3 is TGTGCCAGCAGTGAAGAAGAAGAAGAGACTGCTAACTATGGCTACACCTTC. As protein: CASSEEEEETANYGYTF.

This chain joins TRBV4-2 and TRBJ2-2; 7 positions match TRBD1. Unmatched junction bases numbered 8, after V lost 8 bases and J lost 5 bases. The germline CDR1 and CDR2 sequences are LGHNA and YNFKEQ. This CDR3 region has 14 residues. The CDR3 sequence is CASCRGQPTGELFF. In DNA, the CDR3 is TGTGCCAGCTGCAGGGGACAGCCGACCGGGGAGCTGTTTTTT.

This chain links TRBV19 with TRBJ2-2; D perhaps matches TRBD1 (7 bases). V gave up 9 bases and J gave up 6 bases, with 20 bases separating them. Germline CDR1 and CDR2: LNHDA and SQIVND (reference sequence). The CDR3 covers 15 residues. The chain's CDR3 is CASTLLAGGSGELFF. In nucleotides, the CDR3 is TGTGCCAGCACCCTTTTGGCAGGGGGGTCCGGGGAGCTGTTTTTT.

This clone has just one count. The chain has TRBV18 and TRBJ1-1; 7 nucleotides match TRBD1. The CDR3 loop spans 14 amino acids. V shed 3 bases, J shed 0 bases, and the junction held 1 base outside the gene matches. Germline CDR1 reads KGHSH; CDR2 reads LQKENI. CDR3 nucleotides: TGTGCCAGCTCACCCGGGACAGTGAACACTGAAGCTTTCTTT. Its translation: CASSPGTVNTEAFF.

The genes are TRBV7-3 and TRBJ2-2; D is undetermined. There are 15 residues in the CDR3. V lost 1 base, J lost 0 bases, and 6 bases lay in between. CDR1 SGHTA and CDR2 FQGTGA come from the germline V gene. CDR3 sequence reads: CASSLIATNTGELFF. CDR3 nucleotides: TGTGCCAGCAGCTTAATAGCCACGAACACCGGGGAGCTGTTTTTT. Filled out from reference TRBV7-3 and TRBJ2-2, the complete variable domain reads GAGVSQTPSNKVTEKGKYVELRCDPISGHTALYWYRQSLGQGPEFLIYFQGTGAADDSGLPNDRFFAVRPEGSVSTLKIQRTERGDSAVYLCASSLIATNTGELFFGEGSRLTVL.

The rearrangement links TRBV4-2 to TRBJ2-7, with 9 nucleotides matching TRBD1. V was pared by 0 bases and J by 3 bases, with 6 bases of the junction left unmatched. CDR1 and CDR2 (germline): LGHNA, YNFKEQ. This CDR3 region has 16 residues. The CDR3 DNA reads as TGTGCCAGCAGCCAAGATAGCACAGGGGGCCTCTACGAGCAGTACTTC. Translation: CASSQDSTGGLYEQYF.

The rearrangement links TRBV28 to TRBJ2-3; possible D gene TRBD1, 5 bases. V shed 7 bases and J shed 10 bases, with 18 bases lying between them. Germline CDR1 reads MDHEN; CDR2 reads SYDVKM. This CDR3 is 13 amino acids long. CDR3 DNA: TGTGCCAGCACAAAAGACACAAGGGGTGCGCAGTATTTT. This gives the protein CASTKDTRGAQYF.

The chain links TRBV3-1 (or the pseudogene TRBV3-2) to TRBJ2-1, with D uncertain. This CDR3 has 14 residues. Germline lookup yields CDR1 LGHDT and CDR2 YNNKEL (reference sequence). The germline V and J ends were trimmed by 0 bases and 10 bases, with 13 bases remaining between them. The CDR3 reads CASSQESARREQFF. For the CDR3, the DNA is TGTGCCAGCAGCCAAGAGTCGGCTAGAAGAGAGCAGTTCTTC.

This chain uses TRBV7-9 with TRBJ1-4, with a possible D match to TRBD1 (6 bases). V was shortened by 3 bases and J by 5 bases, with 7 bases between the two germline ends. This CDR3 has 13 residues. Germline V gene sequence: CDR1 SEHNR, CDR2 FQNEAQ (reference sequence). DNA for the CDR3: TGTGCCAGCAGCTTTCAGGGGAATGAAAAACTGTTTTTT. Translating it yields CASSFQGNEKLFF. The variable domain in full, with the rest retrieved from reference TRBV7-9 and TRBJ1-4, is DTGVSQNPRHKITKRGQNVTFRCDPISEHNRLYWYRQTLGQGPEFLTYFQNEAQLEKSRLLSDRFSAERPKGSFSTLEIQRTEQGDSAMYLCASSFQGNEKLFFGSGTQLSVL.

The chain carries TRBV20-1 and TRBJ1-6; TRBD1 matches at 7 bases. This CDR3 has 14 amino acids. J lost 7 bases, V lost 3 bases, and 6 bases had no gene match. Germline V gene sequence: CDR1 DFQATT, CDR2 SNEGSKA (reference sequence). CDR3: CSASVQGVNSPLHF. DNA of the CDR3: TGCAGTGCTAGTGTCCAGGGGGTCAATTCACCCCTCCACTTT.

The chain is built from TRBV18 and TRBJ2-2, with D possibly matching TRBD1 (5 bases). V lost 2 bases and J lost 6, with 7 bases in between. There are 13 residues in the CDR3. Germline CDR1 reads KGHSH; CDR2 reads LQKENI. The DNA for the CDR3 is TGTGCCAGCTCACCAGAAGGGGCCGGGGAGCTGTTTTTT. It is translated as CASSPEGAGELFF.

The J gene is TRBJ2-7, the V gene TRBV27; no reliable D call. Trimming took off 8 bases at V and 3 bases at J, with 2 bases between the two ends. Germline V gene sequence: CDR1 MNHEY, CDR2 SMNVEV (reference sequence). The CDR3 spans 9 residues. CDR3 sequence reads: CASRYEQYF. The CDR3 region has the DNA TGTGCCAGCCGCTACGAGCAGTACTTC.

The chain joins TRBV5-1 to TRBJ2-3; 8 positions match TRBD1. After removal of 2 bases from V and 3 bases from J, the junction contained 5 bases not matched to a gene. The CDR3 extends over 15 amino acids. In germline, CDR1 is SGHRS, CDR2 YFSETQ. The CDR3 loop is CASSLARGPTDTQYF. The CDR3 DNA is TGCGCCAGCAGCTTAGCCAGGGGGCCGACAGATACGCAGTATTTT.

The count of this clone is one. The V gene is TRBV24-1, the J gene TRBJ2-7, with 9 nucleotides matching TRBD1. The junction had 3 bases not matched to a gene; V was cut back by 7 bases and J by 3 bases. The CDR3 loop spans 13 amino acids. The V gene's germline CDR1 is KGHDR and CDR2 SFDVKD. The CDR3 sequence is CATSPGQGYEQYF. CDR3 sequence (DNA): TGTGCCACCAGCCCGGGACAGGGCTACGAGCAGTACTTC.

The rearrangement joins TRBV3-1 (or the pseudogene TRBV3-2) to TRBJ2-3; the D is unclear. In germline, CDR1 is LGHDT, CDR2 YNNKEL (reference sequence). Trimming cost V 1 base and J 5 bases, with 10 bases left between them. There are 14 residues in the CDR3. The CDR3: CASSQGWAGDTQYF. The CDR3 DNA reads as TGTGCCAGCAGCCAAGGATGGGCCGGAGATACGCAGTATTTT.

This clone was picked up one time. This chain uses TRBV5-6 with TRBJ1-5; 9 bases line up with TRBD1. V gave up 4 bases and J gave up 7 bases; unmatched junction bases: 6. The CDR3 has 14 amino acids. In germline, CDR1 is SGHDT, CDR2 YYEEEE. CDR3 sequence: CASSLGQGRQPQHF. The CDR3 DNA reads TGTGCCAGCAGCCTGGGACAGGGAAGACAGCCCCAGCATTTT.

The V call is TRBV19, the J call TRBJ2-7; 9 bases map to TRBD2. J was trimmed by 6 bases and V by 1 base; bases with no gene match: 4. The CDR3 is made up of 14 amino acids. Germline V lookup: CDR1 LNHDA, CDR2 SQIVND (reference sequence). Here the CDR3 reads CASSIVGGRGEQYF. Here the CDR3 DNA reads TGTGCCAGTAGTATAGTTGGCGGGAGGGGCGAGCAGTACTTC.

CDR3 DNA: TGTGCCATCAGTGTGACCGGGACTAGCGGGGGGGACTACGAGCAGTACTTC. Protein: CAISVTGTSGGDYEQYF. The chain carries TRBV10-3 and TRBJ2-7; 16 bases are a match to TRBD2. The CDR3 consists of 17 residues. Germline CDR1 is ENHRY and CDR2 is SYGVKD. V lost 4 bases and J lost 3; bases outside the gene matches: 6.

A single count supports this clone. The chain uses TRBV5-6 and TRBJ1-5; D is unresolved. Per germline, CDR1 SGHDT and CDR2 YYEEEE. The CDR3 is made up of 14 amino acids. Trimming left V 0 bases short and J 4 bases short, with 8 bases between. CDR3 protein: CASSLAGPNQPQHF. The CDR3 DNA sequence: TGTGCCAGCAGCTTGGCTGGGCCGAATCAGCCCCAGCATTTT.

The V and J genes are TRBV27 and TRBJ2-5, with D perhaps TRBD2 (5 bases). CDR3 length equals 14 residues. Per germline, CDR1 MNHEY and CDR2 SMNVEV (reference sequence). V lost 5 bases, J lost 1 base, and 11 bases lay in between. CDR3 loop: CASSSPGSQETQYF. DNA for the CDR3: TGTGCCAGCAGTAGCCCGGGAAGCCAAGAGACCCAGTACTTC.

This clone was observed a single time. The chain carries TRBV30 and TRBJ2-1, with 11 positions matching TRBD2. The CDR3 is made up of 15 amino acids. The V gene end was trimmed by 5 bases and the J gene end by 5 bases; junction bases not matched to a gene: 8. Germline assignment: CDR1 GTSNPN and CDR2 SVGIG (reference sequence). The CDR3 sequence is CAWSQKGLADNEQFF. CDR3 in DNA: TGTGCCTGGTCGCAAAAGGGACTAGCGGACAATGAGCAGTTCTTC.

This clone has more than one count but fewer than ten. The genes are TRBV10-2 and TRBJ1-3, with 8 bases identical to TRBD1. The CDR3 has 17 residues. Germline trimming cut 8 bases from V and 0 bases from J; bases unmatched to any gene: 12. CDR1 and CDR2 (germline): WSHSY, SAAADI. This chain's CDR3 is CASRQGTFSSSGNTIYF. The CDR3 DNA follows: TGCGCCAGCCGACAGGGGACCTTCTCGAGCTCTGGAAACACCATATATTTT.

The CDR3 bases are TGCGCCAGCGGGGACAGATATAGCAATCAGCCCCAGCATTTT. Encoded protein: CASGDRYSNQPQHF. The rearrangement joins TRBV10-2 to TRBJ1-5; the match to TRBD1 covers 7 bases. The CDR3 has 14 residues. Trimming took 8 bases from V and 0 from J; bases not matched to a gene: 4. Looked up from germline, CDR1 is WSHSY and CDR2 is SAAADI.

This rearrangement joins TRBV7-2 to TRBJ1-5; a weak D match, TRBD1 (6 bases). Trimming removed 6 bases from V and 2 bases from J, with 17 bases in between. This CDR3 has 16 residues. Germline loops: CDR1 SGHTA, CDR2 FQGNSA. The CDR3 loop reads CASSKAGAGGNQPQHF. The CDR3 DNA reads TGTGCCAGCAGTAAGGCGGGGGCAGGAGGCAATCAGCCCCAGCATTTT.

Written as DNA, the CDR3 is TGTGCCAGCAGCTCGACCGGGACAGGGGGGACAGATACGCAGTATTTT. Amino acid sequence: CASSSTGTGGTDTQYF. The rearrangement joins TRBV5-8 to TRBJ2-3, with TRBD1 matching over 11 bases. From germline, CDR1 is SGHTS and CDR2 YDEGEE. The CDR3 is 16 residues long. V was clipped by 3 bases and J by 3 bases; unmatched bases: 6.

In this sample, this clone turned up a few times. The chain is built from TRBV3-1 (or the pseudogene TRBV3-2) and TRBJ1-5, with 7 bases identical to TRBD1. The CDR3 has 14 residues. Germline V gene data show CDR1 as LGHDT and CDR2 as YNNKEL (reference sequence). Trimming at V came to 1 base and at J to 8 bases, leaving 5 bases not matched to a gene. The CDR3: CASSQGQGGKPQHF. DNA for the CDR3: TGTGCCAGCAGCCAAGGACAGGGTGGCAAGCCCCAGCATTTT.

The chain recombines TRBV4-1 with TRBJ1-1; D call uncertain. The CDR3 is 15 residues long. CDR1 is MGHRA and CDR2 is YSYEKL in the germline V gene. The V and J ends lost 0 bases and 1 base respectively, with 9 bases between them. The CDR3 protein is CASSQDSQENTEAFF. The CDR3 DNA reads TGCGCCAGCAGCCAAGATTCCCAGGAGAACACTGAAGCTTTCTTT.

The V and J genes are TRBV4-1 and TRBJ2-2; 7 positions match TRBD1. V was pared by 1 base and J by 4 bases, with 3 bases of the junction left unmatched. The germline V gene encodes CDR1 MGHRA and CDR2 YSYEKL. The CDR3 has 15 amino acids. This CDR3 is CASSQVRDSTGELFF. Here the CDR3 DNA reads TGCGCCAGCAGCCAAGTGAGGGACAGCACCGGGGAGCTGTTTTTT.

This chain links TRBV3-1 (or the pseudogene TRBV3-2) with TRBJ2-1; 7 bases fit TRBD1. Germline values: CDR1 LGHDT, CDR2 YNNKEL (reference sequence). This CDR3 has 13 amino acids. The trim removed 6 bases at V and 6 bases at J, leaving 5 bases unmatched. The CDR3 bases are TGTGCCAGCAGACTGGACAGGTTCAATGAGCAGTTCTTC. Protein product: CASRLDRFNEQFF.